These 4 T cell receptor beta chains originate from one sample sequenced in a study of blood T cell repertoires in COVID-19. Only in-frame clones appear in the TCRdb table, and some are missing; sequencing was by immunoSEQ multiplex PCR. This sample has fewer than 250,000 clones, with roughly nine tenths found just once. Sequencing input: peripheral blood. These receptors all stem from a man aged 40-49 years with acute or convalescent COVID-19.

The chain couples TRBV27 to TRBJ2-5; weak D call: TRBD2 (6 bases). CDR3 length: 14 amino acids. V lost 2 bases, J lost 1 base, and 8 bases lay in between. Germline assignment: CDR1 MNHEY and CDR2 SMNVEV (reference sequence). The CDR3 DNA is TGTGCCAGCAGTTTAGCGGGACGCCAAGAGACCCAGTACTTC. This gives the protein CASSLAGRQETQYF.

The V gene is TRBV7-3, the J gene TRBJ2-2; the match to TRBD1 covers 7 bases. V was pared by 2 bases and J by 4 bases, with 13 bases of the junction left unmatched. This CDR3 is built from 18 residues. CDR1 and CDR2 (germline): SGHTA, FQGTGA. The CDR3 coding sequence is TGTGCCAGCAGCTTACATTCAGTGGGCAGGGGGAGCACCGGGGAGCTGTTTTTT. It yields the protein CASSLHSVGRGSTGELFF.

CDR3 DNA: TGTGCCAGCAGCCAAGATTCGACTAGCGGAGAGACCCAGTACTTC. Translating it yields CASSQDSTSGETQYF. V usage is TRBV3-1 (or the pseudogene TRBV3-2) and J usage is TRBJ2-5, with 9 bases fitting TRBD2. In germline, CDR1 is LGHDT, CDR2 YNNKEL (reference sequence). The ends lost 0 bases at V and 4 bases at J; junction bases unmatched: 3. CDR3 length equals 15 residues.

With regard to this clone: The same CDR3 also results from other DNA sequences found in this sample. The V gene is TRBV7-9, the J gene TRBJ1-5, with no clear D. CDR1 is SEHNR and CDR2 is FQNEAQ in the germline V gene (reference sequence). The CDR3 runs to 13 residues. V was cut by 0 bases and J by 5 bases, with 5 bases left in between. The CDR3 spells CASSLAGDQPQHF. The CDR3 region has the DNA TGTGCCAGCAGCTTAGCCGGGGATCAGCCCCAGCATTTT.